The TCR beta chain under discussion was sequenced for a study of molecular identifiers for immune sequencing clone quantification. TCRdb re-analysed the PCR reads in MiXCR, keeping a single row per CDR3 protein. Of a few hundred thousand distinct CDR3 sequences listed, roughly a quarter were seen once; the top ten hold around 0.7%. This clonotype was seen a few times. The receptor's source is a human donor in good health. Some libraries in this study had Jurkat cell RNA spiked in. Sequenced material: naive CD8+ T cells from blood, with Jurkat cell RNA spiked in. Subset meaning: FACS-sorted CD8+CD4-CCR7+CD45RA+ naive T cells.

The CDR3 sequence: CSVEEHNYGYTF. The CDR3 coding sequence is TGCAGCGTTGAAGAACACAACTATGGCTACACCTTC. The V call is TRBV29-1, the J call TRBJ1-2; unclear D gene. The CDR3 contains 12 residues. Trimming removed 0 bases at V and 2 bases at J, with 4 bases between. Germline lookup yields CDR1 SQVTM and CDR2 ANQGSEA.